Listed below are T cell receptor beta chains from one sample, sequenced in a study of blood T cell repertoires in COVID-19. Repertoires were generated with immunoSEQ multiplex PCR, while TCRdb's copy carries only in-frame clones and drops some. Of 55,000 to 65,000 clones in the sample, under 85% were seen once. What was sequenced was peripheral blood. All receptors derive from a man between 60 and 75 years old with acute or convalescent COVID-19. Both conserved end residues are part of each CDR3. The order of the fields is CDR3 length, J gene, V gene, CDR3 protein.

CDR3 length: 15; J gene: TRBJ2-1; V gene: TRBV15; CDR3 protein: CATRGRTSGGNEQFF
CDR3 length: 19; J gene: TRBJ1-5; V gene: TRBV21-1; CDR3 protein: CASSKLGRQGPYSNQPQHF
CDR3 length: 15; J gene: TRBJ2-5; V gene: TRBV4-1; CDR3 protein: CASSQDSSRRETQYF
CDR3 length: 12; J gene: TRBJ1-2; V gene: TRBV5-1; CDR3 protein: CASSPDGEGYTF
CDR3 length: 14; J gene: TRBJ2-7; V gene: TRBV7-9; CDR3 protein: CASSLGSELREQYF
CDR3 length: 16; J gene: TRBJ2-3; V gene: TRBV19; CDR3 protein: CASSIGGGIGTDTQYF
CDR3 length: 15; J gene: TRBJ1-2; V gene: TRBV6-6; CDR3 protein: CASSSPTGSHYGYTF
CDR3 length: 14; J gene: TRBJ1-5; V gene: TRBV27; CDR3 protein: CASKSKNSNQPQHF
CDR3 length: 19; J gene: TRBJ1-5; V gene: TRBV5-6; CDR3 protein: CASSLTGTGGARSNQPQHF
CDR3 length: 15; J gene: TRBJ1-5; V gene: TRBV4-1; CDR3 protein: CASSQEVLGAQPQHF
CDR3 length: 14; J gene: TRBJ1-2; V gene: TRBV5-8; CDR3 protein: CASSFPGVGYGYTF
CDR3 length: 15; J gene: TRBJ1-4; V gene: TRBV4-1; CDR3 protein: CASSQDGRDSVKLFF
CDR3 length: 14; J gene: TRBJ2-5; V gene: TRBV19; CDR3 protein: CASSSTGGARTQYF
CDR3 length: 13; J gene: TRBJ1-2; V gene: TRBV10-3; CDR3 protein: CATTGTGIYGYTF
CDR3 length: 14; J gene: TRBJ2-7; V gene: TRBV10-3; CDR3 protein: CAISEAVRDYEQYF
CDR3 length: 14; J gene: TRBJ2-2; V gene: TRBV29-1; CDR3 protein: CSVAGGKGAGELFF
CDR3 length: 14; J gene: TRBJ1-2; V gene: TRBV7-2; CDR3 protein: CASSRPTGSYGYTF
CDR3 length: 15; J gene: TRBJ1-5; V gene: TRBV19; CDR3 protein: CASSKSSYSNQPQHF
CDR3 length: 14; J gene: TRBJ1-1; V gene: TRBV5-4; CDR3 protein: CASSLSGVDTEAFF
CDR3 length: 12; J gene: TRBJ1-2; V gene: TRBV9; CDR3 protein: CASKSGNYGYTF
CDR3 length: 15; J gene: TRBJ1-2; V gene: TRBV7-3; CDR3 protein: CASSLKSLGQAGYTF
CDR3 length: 16; J gene: TRBJ1-5; V gene: TRBV6-6; CDR3 protein: CASTPRETANNQPQHF
CDR3 length: 17; J gene: TRBJ1-5; V gene: TRBV19; CDR3 protein: CASSMGYGRGSNQPQHF
CDR3 length: 13; J gene: TRBJ2-2; V gene: TRBV29-1; CDR3 protein: CSVSGGATGELFF
CDR3 length: 17; J gene: TRBJ2-1; V gene: TRBV7-9; CDR3 protein: CASSSLDQGGGRNEQFF
CDR3 length: 17; J gene: TRBJ1-3; V gene: TRBV7-8; CDR3 protein: CASSKAEGSSSGNTIYF
CDR3 length: 15; J gene: TRBJ1-1; V gene: TRBV7-9; CDR3 protein: CASSSPQGAGTEAFF
CDR3 length: 13; J gene: TRBJ1-5; V gene: TRBV18; CDR3 protein: CASSPEDSQPQHF
CDR3 length: 14; J gene: TRBJ1-4; V gene: TRBV25-1; CDR3 protein: CASSNRDSREKLFF
CDR3 length: 13; J gene: TRBJ2-7; V gene: TRBV2; CDR3 protein: CASSLQDSYEQYF
CDR3 length: 15; J gene: TRBJ2-7; V gene: TRBV11-2; CDR3 protein: CASSFRRGLTYEQYF
CDR3 length: 15; J gene: TRBJ2-2; V gene: TRBV28; CDR3 protein: CASRLAGGKIGELFF
CDR3 length: 13; J gene: TRBJ1-2; V gene: TRBV4-1; CDR3 protein: CASRGGQDSGYTF
CDR3 length: 16; J gene: TRBJ1-3; V gene: TRBV18; CDR3 protein: CASSPQGGASGNTIYF
CDR3 length: 15; J gene: TRBJ1-3; V gene: TRBV7-9; CDR3 protein: CASSLSSGSGNTIYF
CDR3 length: 16; J gene: TRBJ2-1; V gene: TRBV4-1; CDR3 protein: CASSQVNRAREGEQFF
CDR3 length: 14; J gene: TRBJ1-1; V gene: TRBV5-1; CDR3 protein: CASSLDRPNTEAFF
CDR3 length: 12; J gene: TRBJ2-3; V gene: TRBV6-6; CDR3 protein: CASSQYTDTQYF
CDR3 length: 13; J gene: TRBJ1-2; V gene: TRBV6-6; CDR3 protein: CASSYFPRGGYTF
CDR3 length: 11; J gene: TRBJ1-1; V gene: TRBV28; CDR3 protein: CASKVARQAFF
CDR3 length: 16; J gene: TRBJ1-3; V gene: TRBV5-5; CDR3 protein: CASSLGFPISGNTIYF
CDR3 length: 12; J gene: TRBJ2-7; V gene: TRBV6-2/TRBV6-3; CDR3 protein: CASSPGAYEQYF